This TCR beta chain was sequenced in a study of T cells expressing NK-cell markers. Study overall: Sorted CD3+CD56+NKG2C+, CD3+CD56+NKG2C- and CD3+CD56-NKG2C+ T-cell subsets were beta-chain profiled. The eight sequenced donors comprised seven who were HCMV-seropositive and one who was seronegative.

Synthesis of TCR beta cDNA relied on 5'RACE template switching carrying UMIs. Using the 5' RACE reads, TCRdb records one entry per CDR3 protein without DNA. The listing contains 300,000 to 450,000 distinct CDR3 sequences. The CDR3 spans 16 residues. The sequencing input was blood T cells: a sorted CD56 or NKG2C T cell subset, CD4+ or CD8+ T cells, or bulk PBMC T cells (not recorded which). The clonotype comes from a man aged 18-75 years in good health. J is TRBJ2-7 and V is TRBV12-3 or TRBV12-4. CDR3 in amino acids: CASSLSDPKRRYEQYF.